The 25 T cell receptor beta chains given below trace back to one sample, sequenced in a study of T cells in pancreatic ductal adenocarcinoma. Some clones are missing from TCRdb's copy, which holds only in-frame ones; the method was immunoSEQ multiplex PCR. The sample lists about 9,000 clones; about 90% were seen once. Surgery without prior neoadjuvant therapy was the treatment of the selected pancreatic ductal adenocarcinoma patients. The sequenced sample consisted of PBMCs. The receptors originated from a human donor with pancreatic ductal adenocarcinoma.

V gene TRBV7-2 combines with J gene TRBJ1-2; D may be TRBD1 (5 bases). V lost 5 bases and J 4 bases, leaving 11 bases between the germline ends. Germline lookup yields CDR1 SGHTA and CDR2 FQGNSA. CDR3 length: 13 amino acids. DNA of the CDR3: TGTGCCAGCAGCCGGGGGGTCTCCTATGGCTACACCTTC. Its protein product is CASSRGVSYGYTF.

A few counts support this clone. This chain uses TRBV6-4 with TRBJ1-1; D remains unclear. The germline CDR1 and CDR2 sequences are MRHNA and SNTAGT. The CDR3 totals 13 residues. The V and J ends lost 3 bases and 8 bases respectively, with 13 bases between them. CDR3: CASSDGPLTEAFF. The CDR3 region has the DNA TGTGCCAGCAGTGATGGGCCCCTAACAGAAGCTTTCTTT.

The genes are TRBV7-6 and TRBJ2-2; D is undetermined. Looked up from germline, CDR1 is SGHVS and CDR2 is FNYEAQ. The CDR3 covers 15 residues. Trimming shortened V by 5 bases and J by 6 bases, and 16 bases separated the two germline ends. The CDR3 is CASSIDPRYPGELFF. CDR3 nucleotide sequence: TGTGCCAGCAGCATAGACCCTAGGTACCCCGGGGAGCTGTTTTTT.

This chain uses TRBV5-4 with TRBJ2-7; perhaps TRBD1 as D (6 bases). This CDR3 is 15 amino acids long. The V gene lost 3 bases and the J gene lost 2 bases, with 15 bases spanning the gap. Looked up from germline, CDR1 is SGHNT and CDR2 is YYREEE (reference sequence). The CDR3: CASSSRTEGAYEQYF. The CDR3 DNA reads TGTGCCAGCAGCTCCAGGACAGAAGGAGCCTACGAGCAGTACTTC.

This rearrangement joins TRBV5-1 to TRBJ2-3; D perhaps matches TRBD1 (6 bases). This CDR3 spans 13 amino acids. The ends were cut back, 5 bases at V and 4 bases at J, with 11 bases in the middle. Germline V gene lookup returns CDR1 SGHRS and CDR2 YFSETQ. CDR3 in DNA: TGCGCCAGCAGTACGGACAGTTCAGATACGCAGTATTTT. Its protein is CASSTDSSDTQYF.

The chain is built from TRBV7-2 and TRBJ2-1, with a weak D call TRBD2 (5 bases). From germline, CDR1 is SGHTA and CDR2 FQGNSA. The CDR3 runs to 17 residues. V was shortened by 5 bases and J by 12 bases, with 29 bases between the two germline ends. The CDR3 here is CASSVQRWRVPIDGQFF. The CDR3 DNA sequence: TGTGCCAGCAGCGTACAAAGGTGGCGGGTCCCTATCGATGGGCAGTTCTTC.

J is TRBJ2-5 and V is TRBV29-1, with D unresolved. Per germline, CDR1 SQVTM and CDR2 ANQGSEA. There are 13 residues in the CDR3. The ends were cut back, 1 base at V and 4 bases at J, with 10 bases in the middle. The chain's CDR3 is CSVEVWWAETQYF. Here the CDR3 DNA reads TGCAGCGTTGAAGTATGGTGGGCAGAGACCCAGTACTTC.

The chain links TRBV7-9 to TRBJ2-7, with TRBD1 identical over 7 bases. There are 14 residues in the CDR3. V dropped 2 bases and J dropped 6; count of bases not matched to a gene: 7. From germline, CDR1 is SEHNR and CDR2 FQNEAQ (reference sequence). The CDR3 here is CASSLRGGPPEQYF. CDR3 DNA sequence: TGTGCCAGCAGCTTAAGAGGGGGCCCCCCCGAGCAGTACTTC.

The V gene is TRBV6-5, the J gene TRBJ1-1, with D possibly matching TRBD1 (5 bases). Trimming pared 10 bases from V and 3 bases from J, leaving 15 bases between. Germline values: CDR1 MNHEY, CDR2 SVGAGI. This CDR3 comprises 13 residues. CDR3 sequence reads: CATLRGGDTEAFF. In DNA form, the CDR3 reads TGTGCCACCCTACGGGGAGGGGACACTGAAGCTTTCTTT.

This clone occurred once. CDR3 loop: CASSRGTSYSYEQYF. In nucleotides, the CDR3 is TGCGCCAGCAGCCGAGGGACTAGCTATTCCTACGAGCAGTACTTC. The J gene is TRBJ2-7, the V gene TRBV4-1, with 9 positions matching TRBD2. This CDR3 has 15 amino acids. V dropped 4 bases and J dropped 1; count of bases not matched to a gene: 5. Germline assignment: CDR1 MGHRA and CDR2 YSYEKL.

A few counts support this clone. The chain links TRBV7-2 to TRBJ1-1, with unresolved D. The CDR3 loop spans 16 amino acids. Germline CDR1 SGHTA, CDR2 FQGNSA. The ends were cut back, 5 bases at V and 1 base at J, with 17 bases in the middle. CDR3 loop: CASSMSSLRGNTEAFF. Written as DNA, the CDR3 is TGTGCCAGCAGCATGAGCAGTCTTCGGGGGAACACTGAAGCTTTCTTT.

CDR3 amino acids: CASTGDSFFSYNSPLHF. The CDR3 coding sequence is TGTGCCAGCACCGGGGACTCCTTCTTCTCCTATAATTCACCCCTCCACTTT. The chain employs TRBV18 and TRBJ1-6; possible D gene TRBD1, 5 bases. This CDR3 contains 17 residues. CDR1 and CDR2 (germline): KGHSH, LQKENI. Trimming stripped 8 bases from V and 0 bases from J, with 17 bases between.

V is TRBV5-4 and J is TRBJ2-1; D is possibly TRBD2 (5 bases). Trimming removed 4 bases at V and 0 bases at J, with 5 bases between. Germline CDR1 SGHNT, CDR2 YYREEE (reference sequence). The CDR3 sequence is 13 residues long. The CDR3 loop reads CASSGSSYNEQFF. The CDR3 DNA follows: TGTGCCAGCAGCGGGAGCTCCTACAATGAGCAGTTCTTC.

CDR3: CASSQESSSWDEQYF. As DNA, the CDR3 is TGCGCCAGCAGCCAAGAAAGTAGCTCTTGGGACGAGCAGTACTTC. The chain links TRBV4-3 to TRBJ2-7; D remains unclear. This CDR3 contains 15 residues. Germline V gives CDR1 LGHNA, CDR2 YSLEER. Trimming removed 0 bases at V and 5 bases at J, with 14 bases between.

The rearrangement links TRBV11-1 to TRBJ2-7; 11 nucleotides agree with TRBD1. The germline V gene encodes CDR1 SGHAT and CDR2 FQDESV (reference sequence). Trimming cost V 5 bases and J 7 bases; bases outside gene matches: 4. CDR3 length equals 13 residues. The CDR3 nucleotides read TGTGCCAGCAGCCGGGACAGGGGGAATGAGCAGTACTTC. Amino acids: CASSRDRGNEQYF.

This CDR3 is CASSLEALGAFF. CDR3 nucleotide sequence: TGTGCCAGCAGTCTAGAGGCCCTCGGGGCTTTCTTT. The gene calls are TRBV28 and TRBJ1-1; D unresolved. Germline CDR1 is MDHEN and CDR2 is SYDVKM. V was cut by 5 bases and J by 11 bases, with 15 bases left in between. This CDR3 comprises 12 residues.

The V gene is TRBV4-3, the J gene TRBJ1-2; D is uncertain. Germline assignment: CDR1 LGHNA and CDR2 YSLEER. V was trimmed by 0 bases and J by 8 bases, leaving 13 bases between them. This CDR3 has 14 residues. Here the CDR3 reads CASSQDGNSLGYTF. CDR3 sequence (DNA): TGCGCCAGCAGCCAAGACGGAAACAGCCTGGGCTACACCTTC.

The chain has TRBV11-2 and TRBJ1-5, with unresolved D. V gave up 0 bases and J gave up 7 bases, with 10 bases separating them. This CDR3 is built from 14 residues. Germline V gene lookup returns CDR1 SGHAT and CDR2 FQNNGV. The CDR3 bases are TGTGCCAGCAGCTTAGATGGGAGGTCCCAGCCCCAGCATTTT. Translating gives CASSLDGRSQPQHF.

V gene TRBV7-8 combines with J gene TRBJ1-6; perhaps TRBD1 as D (6 bases). CDR1 and CDR2 (germline): SGHVS, FQNEAQ. This CDR3 is built from 16 residues. Trimming took 2 bases from V and 9 from J, leaving 17 bases between them. The CDR3 region has the DNA TGTGCCAGCAGCTTACAGACAGGTGATCCTCGTTCACCCCTCCACTTT. It yields the protein CASSLQTGDPRSPLHF.

The chain is built from TRBV6-5 and TRBJ1-1, with TRBD1 matching 10 bases. Germline CDR1 reads MNHEY; CDR2 reads SVGAGI. The V segment lost 2 bases and the J segment 8 bases; nucleotides outside the gene matches: 5. CDR3 length equals 14 residues. As DNA, the CDR3 is TGTGCCAGCAGTTACGTCGAGGGACAGGGGGAAGCTTTCTTT. This codes for CASSYVEGQGEAFF.

The CDR3 region is CASSLSSPGPMNTEAFF. The DNA of the CDR3 is TGTGCCAGCAGCTTGAGTTCTCCAGGCCCGATGAACACTGAAGCTTTCTTT. The V gene is TRBV13, the J gene TRBJ1-1, with D unclear. V lost 3 bases to trimming and J lost 0 bases, with 17 bases between them. This CDR3 has 17 residues. CDR1 and CDR2 from the germline V gene are PRHDT and FYEKMQ (reference sequence).

J is TRBJ2-5 and V is TRBV30; 9 bases map to TRBD1. Trimming cost V 4 bases and J 5 bases; bases outside gene matches: 5. The germline V gene encodes CDR1 GTSNPN and CDR2 SVGIG (reference sequence). CDR3 size: 13 residues. CDR3 in DNA: TGTGCCTGGACTACAGGGGGCGCGGAGACCCAGTACTTC. It is translated as CAWTTGGAETQYF.

This rearrangement joins TRBV4-2 to TRBJ2-1; 7 nucleotides align to TRBD2. The CDR3 runs to 15 residues. Looked up from germline, CDR1 is LGHNA and CDR2 is YNFKEQ. Trimming took 0 bases from V and 8 from J; bases not matched to a gene: 7. The CDR3 nucleotides are TGTGCCAGCAGCCAAGAGGGAGGGTTCCTCGATGAGCAGTTCTTC. It specifies CASSQEGGFLDEQFF.

The chain carries TRBV5-4 and TRBJ2-5; 7 bases fit TRBD2. Per germline, CDR1 SGHNT and CDR2 YYREEE (reference sequence). The CDR3 covers 14 residues. Trimming took 2 bases from V and 5 from J; bases not matched to a gene: 6. The CDR3 DNA reads TGTGCCAGCAGCTTTGCGGGAGCCGGGGAGACCCAGTACTTC. As protein: CASSFAGAGETQYF.

Here the CDR3 DNA reads TGTGCCAGCAGCTTAGGGACAGGGGGCTTCTCCTACGAGCAGTACTTC. This gives the protein CASSLGTGGFSYEQYF. This chain uses TRBV7-9 with TRBJ2-7; TRBD1 aligns across 11 bases. J gave up 0 bases and V 1 base, and 2 bases lay outside the gene matches. The CDR3 extends over 16 amino acids. The V gene's germline CDR1 is SEHNR and CDR2 FQNEAQ (reference sequence).